The 8 T cell receptor beta chains below were found in one sample sequenced in a study of blood T cell repertoires in COVID-19. The table came from immunoSEQ multiplex PCR; TCRdb's copy has only in-frame clones and leaves some out. The table lists about 60,000 clones, approximately 84% of them singletons. Material for sequencing was peripheral blood. These receptors were taken from a man aged 60-69 years with acute or convalescent COVID-19.

This clone was detected only once. The chain has TRBV4-2 and TRBJ2-3, with D unresolved. CDR1 LGHNA and CDR2 YNFKEQ come from the germline V gene. CDR3 length: 15 residues. V lost 3 bases to trimming and J lost 0 bases, with 10 bases between them. The CDR3 loop is CASSHEETSTDTQYF. CDR3 coding DNA: TGTGCCAGCAGCCACGAAGAGACTAGCACAGATACGCAGTATTTT.

This clone appeared once. V and J are TRBV6-5 and TRBJ2-5; TRBD2 aligns across 11 bases. Looked up from germline, CDR1 is MNHEY and CDR2 is SVGAGI. Trimming at V came to 4 bases and at J to 2 bases, leaving 6 bases not matched to a gene. CDR3 length: 16 amino acids. The CDR3 spells CASSLSIAGGQETQYF. The CDR3 DNA is TGTGCCAGCAGTTTATCCATAGCGGGGGGGCAAGAGACCCAGTACTTC.

The chain recombines TRBV27 with TRBJ2-2; 13 nucleotides align to TRBD2. Trimming at V came to 4 bases and at J to 0 bases, leaving 17 bases not matched to a gene. This CDR3 is built from 22 residues. Germline CDR1 and CDR2: MNHEY and SMNVEV (reference sequence). The chain's CDR3 is CASSYHGPPLAGGPANTGELFF. Written as DNA, the CDR3 is TGTGCCAGCAGTTACCACGGACCCCCACTAGCGGGGGGGCCCGCGAACACCGGGGAGCTGTTTTTT.

V is TRBV19 and J is TRBJ2-3, with 9 positions matching TRBD2. Per germline, CDR1 LNHDA and CDR2 SQIVND (reference sequence). The CDR3 extends over 14 amino acids. The V gene end was trimmed by 6 bases and the J gene end by 5 bases; junction bases not matched to a gene: 6. The CDR3 DNA follows: TGTGCCAGTAGGGTCGCGGGGGGGCGAGATACGCAGTATTTT. This sequence encodes CASRVAGGRDTQYF.

This rearrangement joins TRBV6-1 to TRBJ1-5, with D possibly being TRBD1 (5 bases). Germline V lookup: CDR1 MNHNS, CDR2 SASEGT. The CDR3 length is 15 residues. Trimming took 2 bases from V and 3 from J, leaving 11 bases between them. This chain's CDR3 is CASSENGGDNQPQHF. DNA of the CDR3: TGTGCCAGCAGTGAAAACGGGGGTGACAATCAGCCCCAGCATTTT.

This clone has only one observation. The chain couples TRBV7-3 to TRBJ1-2; TRBD1 matches 8 bases. The CDR3 consists of 13 residues. The J segment lost 3 bases and the V segment lost 5 bases, leaving 2 bases of the junction unmatched. CDR1 and CDR2 from the germline V gene are SGHTA and FQGTGA. The CDR3 nucleotides read TGTGCCAGCAGCCGGGGACAGGACTATGGCTACACCTTC. Protein sequence: CASSRGQDYGYTF.

This clone showed up just once. V is TRBV7-8 and J is TRBJ2-5; D might be TRBD1 (5 bases). CDR1 is SGHVS and CDR2 is FQNEAQ in the germline V gene. V was trimmed by 2 bases and J by 2 bases, leaving 15 bases between them. CDR3 length: 16 amino acids. The CDR3 DNA follows: TGTGCCAGCAGCTTAATGACAGCTCAACCTCAAGAGACCCAGTACTTC. Protein product: CASSLMTAQPQETQYF.

This chain links TRBV4-2 with TRBJ2-7, with a weak D call TRBD1 (5 bases). The length of the CDR3 is 16 residues. V was shortened by 4 bases and J by 2 bases, with 18 bases between the two germline ends. Per germline, CDR1 LGHNA and CDR2 YNFKEQ. This chain's CDR3 is CASSPNPGPRAYEQYF. CDR3 DNA: TGTGCCAGCAGCCCAAATCCGGGTCCCAGGGCCTACGAGCAGTACTTC.